This paragraph covers one T cell receptor beta chain sequence. This entry is derived from a study of blood T cell repertoires in COVID-19. As for the study in general: Samples of COVID-19 (acute and convalescent) were obtained from the United States, Italy and Spain.

Under the authors' procedure: Amplification of reference gene primers provided the estimated nucleated cell counts. Repertoires were generated with immunoSEQ multiplex PCR, while TCRdb's copy carries only in-frame clones and drops some. V and J calls and clone size are copied from that table; D and trimming were computed from the DNA. The sample yields hundreds of thousands of clones, approximately 86% seen once. Sequenced sample: peripheral blood. The receptor's source is an older woman with COVID-19, enrolled during active disease.

For the CDR3, the DNA is TGTGCCAGCAGTTCCGACAGGGTCACGCAGTATTTT. Translating gives CASSSDRVTQYF. The chain is built from TRBV12-3 or TRBV12-4 and TRBJ2-3; 7 nucleotides match TRBD1. The CDR3 totals 12 residues. Trimming cost V 4 bases and J 9 bases; bases outside gene matches: 4.